This T cell receptor beta chain originates from a study of blood T cell repertoires in COVID-19 (dated by TCRdb to 2020 to 2022). In the study overall: The collaborator samples originated in the United States, Italy and Spain and spanned the acute and convalescent phases of COVID-19. The material from the prospective study consisted of cDNA or gDNA derived from T cells, B-cell-depleted T cells, or PBMCs. Deeply sampled blood TCRbeta repertoires from subjects exposed to, actively infected with, or recovered from COVID-19 were included in the dataset. The repertoires were released in a freely available public database intended as a resource for research on the immune response to SARS-CoV-2. The samples were drawn from two sources: the first 160 participants of the ongoing ImmuneRACE study, and about 1,300 subjects contributed by 6 global collaborators. The sample metadata nearly always contained a de-identified subject ID, COVID-19 status, age in years and sex. Where available, HLA class I and class II types were obtained from metadata supplied by the sample provider rather than from assay-based typing.

Whole blood was collected in K2EDTA tubes by collaborating institutions according to the institutions' own protocols. For TCRbeta analysis, collaborators shipped samples in one of three forms: frozen whole blood, isolated PBMCs, or DNA extracted from either of those sample types. For CDR1 and CDR2, the germline V gene lists MDHEN and SYDVKM. The CDR3 measures 14 amino acids from cysteine to phenylalanine. CDR3 DNA only is kept here, 42 bases in frame from base 1. V and J are truncated by 5 bases and 4 bases respectively, leaving an intervening sequence of 12 bases. TCRbeta CDR3 regions were amplified from genomic DNA by means of the immunoSEQ Assay, a bias-controlled multiplex PCR. Per the original workflow: The number of nucleated cells in each sample was estimated by amplification of reference gene primers within the assay. To quantify the absolute abundance of each unique TCRbeta CDR3 rearrangement, sequence reads were collapsed and filtered. Productive Simpson clonality was computed per sample as the square root of Simpson's diversity index over productive rearrangements. Drawn from immuneACCESS, this table holds only the in-frame rearrangements with V and J called that TCRdb kept. Clones are partly lost; checked studies trace under half to an unresolved V gene and leave the rest unexplained. V, J and clone size reflect that table, while D and trimming were determined from the DNA. Counted in this sample were 90,000 to 130,000 clones; less than 75% of them appeared once. Of the sample, less than 2% is held by the ten largest clones.

The research as a whole found: The quantity of clinical and demographic metadata differed by source and by participant and was supplied without curation.

Turning to this clone: What this receptor recognizes is not known. Base qualities are not at hand, and no much larger clone is one base apart.

The chain joins TRBV28 to TRBJ1-3; the D gene identity is not certain. Sequenced input: peripheral blood. This TCR came from a woman aged 40-49 years with acute or convalescent COVID-19. The CDR3 region has the sequence CASSDAGRGNTIYF. The bases are TGTGCCAGCAGTGATGCCGGGAGAGGAAACACCATATATTTT.